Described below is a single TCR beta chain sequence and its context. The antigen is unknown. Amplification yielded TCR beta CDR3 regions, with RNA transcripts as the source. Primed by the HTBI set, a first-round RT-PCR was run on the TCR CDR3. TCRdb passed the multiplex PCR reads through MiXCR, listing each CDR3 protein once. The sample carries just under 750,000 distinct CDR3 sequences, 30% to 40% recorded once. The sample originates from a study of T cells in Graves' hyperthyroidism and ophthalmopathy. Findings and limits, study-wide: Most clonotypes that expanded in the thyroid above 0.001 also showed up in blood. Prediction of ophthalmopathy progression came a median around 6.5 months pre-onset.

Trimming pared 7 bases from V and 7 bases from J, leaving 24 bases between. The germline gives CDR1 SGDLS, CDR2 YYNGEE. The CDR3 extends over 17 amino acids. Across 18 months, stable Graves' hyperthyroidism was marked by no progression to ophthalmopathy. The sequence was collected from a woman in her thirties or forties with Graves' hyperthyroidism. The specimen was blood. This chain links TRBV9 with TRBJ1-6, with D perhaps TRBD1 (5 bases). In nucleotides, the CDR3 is TGTGCCAGCCTAATGCAAGGGACCCCGGTCTGGAATTCACCCCTCCACTTT. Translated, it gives CASLMQGTPVWNSPLHF.